The 27 T cell receptor beta chains below come from one sample, sequenced in a study of blood T cell repertoires in COVID-19. Generated by immunoSEQ multiplex PCR, the TCRdb table keeps only in-frame clones and is missing some. Counted here are tens of thousands of clones, roughly 88% occurring once; the ten biggest clones make up 4% to 5.5%. The sequenced sample was peripheral blood. The receptors derive from a man between 60 and 70 years old with acute or convalescent COVID-19.

This clone was observed a handful of times. The chain employs TRBV3-1 (or the pseudogene TRBV3-2) and TRBJ2-7, with D perhaps TRBD2 (5 bases). Trimming took 4 bases from V and 6 from J, leaving 10 bases between them. This CDR3 comprises 12 residues. Germline loops: CDR1 LGHDT, CDR2 YNNKEL (reference sequence). The CDR3 loop reads CASSLSAGEQYF. The CDR3 bases are TGTGCCAGCAGCCTGTCGGCGGGCGAGCAGTACTTC.

V is TRBV4-2 and J is TRBJ2-5; the D gene is possibly TRBD2 (7 bases). The germline V gene encodes CDR1 LGHNA and CDR2 YNFKEQ. V was shortened by 1 base and J by 7 bases, with 19 bases between the two germline ends. This CDR3 has 16 residues. The CDR3 spells CASSQVDSGVVATQYF. In nucleotides, the CDR3 is TGTGCCAGCAGCCAAGTGGACAGCGGGGTGGTGGCGACCCAGTACTTC.

V gene TRBV29-1 combines with J gene TRBJ2-5, with 7 bases aligning to TRBD2. After removal of 7 bases from V and 5 bases from J, the junction contained 10 bases not matched to a gene. The CDR3 spans 13 residues. The germline gives CDR1 SQVTM, CDR2 ANQGSEA. The CDR3 spells CSARLARAETQYF. The CDR3 DNA reads TGCAGCGCAAGACTAGCCCGTGCGGAGACCCAGTACTTC. The complete variable domain, with remaining parts taken from reference TRBV29-1 and TRBJ2-5, reads SAVISQKPSRDICQRGTSLTIQCQVDSQVTMMFWYRQQPGQSLTLIATANQGSEATYESGFVIDKFPISRPNLTFSTLTVSNMSPEDSSIYLCSARLARAETQYFGPGTRLLVL.

The chain combines TRBV6-9 with TRBJ1-3; TRBD1 is a possible D gene (6 bases). This CDR3 contains 17 residues. V lost 8 bases, J lost 0 bases, and 20 bases lay in between. The germline gives CDR1 MNHGY, CDR2 SVAAGI. The CDR3 is CASRQERGIISGNTIYF. DNA for the CDR3: TGTGCCAGCCGACAAGAGAGGGGGATTATCTCTGGAAACACCATATATTTT.

The chain joins TRBV2 to TRBJ2-3; the match to TRBD2 covers 9 bases. Looked up from germline, CDR1 is SNHLY and CDR2 is FYNNEI. The trim removed 7 bases at V and 4 bases at J, leaving 3 bases unmatched. This CDR3 has 13 residues. CDR3 nucleotide sequence: TGTGCCAGCATTAGCGGGAGTGCAGATACGCAGTATTTT. Translating it yields CASISGSADTQYF.

This clone was counted a single time. The V gene is TRBV28, the J gene TRBJ1-6, with D possibly TRBD1 on 5 matching bases. V was pared by 3 bases and J by 2 bases, with 14 bases between. CDR1 is MDHEN and CDR2 is SYDVKM in the germline V gene. CDR3 size: 17 residues. CDR3 residues: CASSLPRRQTYNSPLHF. DNA of the CDR3: TGTGCCAGCAGTTTGCCCCGAAGACAGACCTATAATTCACCCCTCCACTTT.

This clone was recorded once. CDR3 region: CASSLGPGQETQYF. For the CDR3, the DNA is TGTGCCAGCAGCTTGGGGCCAGGACAAGAGACCCAGTACTTC. V is TRBV5-5 and J is TRBJ2-5; D is unresolved. V was cut by 0 bases and J by 2 bases, with 8 bases left in between. Germline assignment: CDR1 SGHKS and CDR2 YYEKEE (reference sequence). This CDR3 has 14 residues.

The rearrangement uses TRBV28 and TRBJ1-2; D not resolved. The CDR3 covers 15 residues. The V gene lost 3 bases and the J gene lost 4 bases, with 15 bases spanning the gap. The germline V gene has CDR1 MDHEN and CDR2 SYDVKM. The chain's CDR3 is CASSFPVNGGYGYTF. In nucleotides, the CDR3 is TGTGCCAGCAGTTTCCCCGTGAACGGCGGCTATGGCTACACCTTC.

The chain employs TRBV9 and TRBJ2-1, with 10 nucleotides matching TRBD1. This CDR3 has 16 residues. V gave up 4 bases and J gave up 7 bases; unmatched junction bases: 11. The germline gives CDR1 SGDLS, CDR2 YYNGEE. CDR3 loop: CASSKLPGQGTNEQFF. The CDR3 bases are TGTGCCAGCAGCAAACTACCGGGACAGGGGACAAATGAGCAGTTCTTC. The full variable domain, with the rest looked up from reference TRBV9 and TRBJ2-1, is DSGVTQTPKHLITATGQRVTLRCSPRSGDLSVYWYQQSLDQGLQFLIQYYNGEERAKGNILERFSAQQFPDLHSELNLSSLELGDSALYFCASSKLPGQGTNEQFFGPGTRLTVL.

V and J are TRBV7-8 and TRBJ2-5; D is possibly TRBD2 (5 bases). Germline values: CDR1 SGHVS, CDR2 FQNEAQ. V was trimmed by 1 base and J by 5 bases, leaving 8 bases between them. The CDR3 has 13 residues. The CDR3 spells CASSLGPGETQYF. In DNA form, the CDR3 reads TGTGCCAGCAGCTTAGGTCCGGGGGAGACCCAGTACTTC.

This clone was seen only once. The V gene is TRBV5-6, the J gene TRBJ2-5, with D perhaps matching TRBD1 (6 bases). V lost 4 bases to trimming and J lost 4 bases, with 11 bases between them. Germline V gene data show CDR1 as SGHDT and CDR2 as YYEEEE. This CDR3 region has 13 residues. For the CDR3, the DNA is TGTGCCAGCAGCCGAGGGGGTGGAGAGACCCAGTACTTC. Its protein product is CASSRGGGETQYF. Together with reference TRBV5-6 and TRBJ2-5, the CDR3 gives the full variable domain: DAGVTQSPTHLIKTRGQQVTLRCSPKSGHDTVSWYQQALGQGPQFIFQYYEEEERQRGNFPDRFSGHQFPNYSSELNVNALLLGDSALYLCASSRGGGETQYFGPGTRLLVL.

The chain uses TRBV6-4 and TRBJ1-1; 7 bases align to TRBD1. The CDR3 loop spans 15 amino acids. CDR1 and CDR2 (germline): MRHNA, SNTAGT. Trimming removed 0 bases from V and 8 bases from J; junction bases left unmatched: 9. The CDR3 sequence is CASSDSDRRGEEAFF. CDR3 nucleotides: TGTGCCAGCAGTGACTCGGACAGGAGGGGTGAAGAAGCTTTCTTT.

The chain combines TRBV10-2 with TRBJ2-3; no clear D. Trimming cost V 6 bases and J 4 bases, with 8 bases left between them. The germline gives CDR1 WSHSY, CDR2 SAAADI. This CDR3 spans 12 amino acids. This CDR3 is CASRGGADTQYF. CDR3 sequence (DNA): TGCGCCAGCAGGGGTGGAGCAGATACGCAGTATTTT.

This chain joins TRBV28 and TRBJ1-1; no reliable D call. The CDR3 spans 13 residues. V was trimmed by 3 bases and J by 6 bases, leaving 11 bases between them. Per the germline V gene, CDR1 is MDHEN and CDR2 is SYDVKM. CDR3: CASSLSGTSEAFF. CDR3 DNA sequence: TGTGCCAGCAGTTTGTCGGGTACCTCTGAAGCTTTCTTT. The complete variable domain, with remaining parts taken from reference TRBV28 and TRBJ1-1, reads DVKVTQSSRYLVKRTGEKVFLECVQDMDHENMFWYRQDPGLGLRLIYFSYDVKMKEKGDIPEGYSVSREKKERFSLILESASTNQTSMYLCASSLSGTSEAFFGQGTRLTVV.

The rearrangement links TRBV28 to TRBJ2-1, with TRBD1 as a possible D gene (5 bases). Germline assignment: CDR1 MDHEN and CDR2 SYDVKM. The V end was cut by 4 bases, the J end by 2 bases, with 15 bases between. The CDR3 spans 16 residues. CDR3 nucleotide sequence: TGTGCCAGCAGTTCGGACGCCCAGGGCCCCTACAATGAGCAGTTCTTC. Protein: CASSSDAQGPYNEQFF.

This chain joins TRBV7-2 and TRBJ2-3; 8 nucleotides match TRBD1. V trimming: 3 bases; J trimming: 5 bases; junction bases outside the gene matches: 4. Germline V CDR1 and CDR2: SGHTA, FQGNSA. The CDR3 totals 14 residues. The CDR3 region is CASSLDRVIDTQYF. Written as DNA, the CDR3 is TGTGCCAGCAGCTTGGACAGGGTCATAGATACGCAGTATTTT.

The gene calls are TRBV5-1 and TRBJ2-2; D remains unclear. This CDR3 region has 13 residues. Trimming stripped 0 bases from V and 6 bases from J, with 6 bases between. Germline CDR1 and CDR2: SGHRS and YFSETQ. The CDR3 region has the DNA TGCGCCAGCAGCTTGGGGGCCGCCGGGGAGCTGTTTTTT. Residues: CASSLGAAGELFF.

This clone is a singleton in its sample. V is TRBV11-2 and J is TRBJ1-1; possible D gene TRBD1, 5 bases. The germline V gene has CDR1 SGHAT and CDR2 FQNNGV. The CDR3 extends over 12 amino acids. Between the trimmed V and J ends, which lost 1 base and 8 bases, there was a span of 8 bases. The CDR3 sequence: CASSLVGGEAFF. The CDR3, as DNA: TGTGCCAGCAGCTTAGTTGGGGGGGAAGCTTTCTTT.

The J gene is TRBJ2-3, the V gene TRBV5-5; D call uncertain. V lost 4 bases and J 0 bases, leaving 12 bases between the germline ends. This CDR3 spans 15 amino acids. Germline loops: CDR1 SGHKS, CDR2 YYEKEE (reference sequence). The CDR3 spells CASSHDSTSTDTQYF. The CDR3 bases are TGTGCCAGCAGCCACGACTCCACTAGCACAGATACGCAGTATTTT.

V gene TRBV5-6 combines with J gene TRBJ2-7, with D tentatively TRBD1 (5 bases). Deletions cut 3 bases from V and 4 bases from J, with 20 bases between. Germline V gene sequence: CDR1 SGHDT, CDR2 YYEEEE. The CDR3 is 16 residues long. The CDR3 here is CASSSPSTAPGYEQYF. CDR3 nucleotides: TGTGCCAGCAGCTCCCCGAGCACAGCCCCAGGGTACGAGCAGTACTTC.

V usage is TRBV5-1 and J usage is TRBJ1-2; D is undetermined. Germline V gives CDR1 SGHRS, CDR2 YFSETQ. The CDR3 covers 12 residues. With 1 base removed from V and 8 bases from J, the gap between germline ends came to 9 bases. The CDR3 loop reads CASSLTTEGYTF. The CDR3 DNA follows: TGCGCCAGCAGCTTGACAACGGAGGGCTACACCTTC.

This clone was seen once. The V gene is TRBV2, the J gene TRBJ2-7; D not certain. V was cut by 4 bases and J by 0 bases, with 10 bases left in between. Germline V gene lookup returns CDR1 SNHLY and CDR2 FYNNEI. There are 14 residues in the CDR3. DNA for the CDR3: TGTGCCAGCAGTGGCGGAGCGTCCTCCTACGAGCAGTACTTC. Residues: CASSGGASSYEQYF.

The V and J genes are TRBV27 and TRBJ1-2, with D unclear. CDR1 and CDR2 (germline): MNHEY, SMNVEV (reference sequence). V lost 5 bases and J lost 8, with 21 bases in between. The CDR3 length is 15 residues. Here the CDR3 reads CASSNSQPGSPGYTF. CDR3 nucleotides: TGTGCCAGCAGTAATTCCCAGCCGGGATCCCCCGGCTACACCTTC.

This sequence joins TRBV5-1 and TRBJ2-1; 7 positions agree with TRBD1. CDR1 and CDR2 (germline): SGHRS, YFSETQ. The CDR3 totals 15 residues. Losses at the gene ends were 0 bases for V and 4 bases for J; bases not matched to a gene: 4. CDR3 protein: CASSLVGGEYNEQFF. The CDR3 DNA reads as TGCGCCAGCAGCTTGGTAGGGGGCGAATACAATGAGCAGTTCTTC.

This chain uses TRBV11-3 with TRBJ2-3; D perhaps matches TRBD2 (6 bases). Germline V gives CDR1 SGHNT, CDR2 YENEEA. Trimming left V 5 bases short and J 0 bases short, with 12 bases between. The CDR3 is 15 amino acids. The CDR3 loop is CASSQAAGSTDTQYF. The CDR3 nucleotides read TGTGCCAGCAGCCAAGCGGCGGGAAGCACAGATACGCAGTATTTT.

V gene TRBV7-2 combines with J gene TRBJ2-6; the D gene is possibly TRBD1 (6 bases). The V gene lost 5 bases and the J gene lost 3 bases, with 17 bases spanning the gap. The CDR3 covers 17 residues. Germline CDR1 SGHTA, CDR2 FQGNSA. The CDR3 loop reads CASSLLPGAFGANVLTF. The CDR3 bases are TGTGCCAGCAGCCTCCTCCCAGGGGCGTTTGGGGCCAACGTCCTGACTTTC.

This chain connects TRBV19 to TRBJ1-1; a possible D gene is TRBD1 (6 bases). The germline V gene has CDR1 LNHDA and CDR2 SQIVND (reference sequence). The CDR3 extends over 14 amino acids. The V and J ends lost 5 bases and 4 bases respectively, with 14 bases between them. CDR3 sequence reads: CASSHWGGPTEAFF. The CDR3 region has the DNA TGTGCCAGTAGTCATTGGGGGGGCCCCACTGAAGCTTTCTTT.